A single sample is the source of the 8 T cell receptor beta chains below, sequenced in a study of blood T cell repertoires in COVID-19. Clones were read by immunoSEQ multiplex PCR, and TCRdb kept only the in-frame ones, dropping some. Altogether over 120,000 clones are present, roughly 85% being singletons, with the ten largest covering roughly 4%. The sequencing input was PBMCs or T cells enriched from blood (not recorded which). The receptors here all came from a man in his fifties or sixties who had recovered from COVID-19.

This chain uses TRBV3-1 (or the pseudogene TRBV3-2) with TRBJ2-3; 7 bases are shared with TRBD2. The ends lost 5 bases at V and 4 bases at J; junction bases unmatched: 3. This CDR3 has 13 amino acids. The germline V gene encodes CDR1 LGHDT and CDR2 YNNKEL (reference sequence). The CDR3 region is CASSRTRPDTQYF. As DNA, the CDR3 is TGTGCCAGCAGCAGGACTAGACCAGATACGCAGTATTTT.

The rearrangement joins TRBV7-9 to TRBJ2-3; the match to TRBD2 covers 7 bases. The junction had 4 bases not matched to a gene; V was cut back by 1 base and J by 3 bases. The germline gives CDR1 SEHNR, CDR2 FQNEAQ (reference sequence). This CDR3 is built from 15 residues. CDR3 protein: CASSLEGGRTDTQYF. The CDR3 region has the DNA TGTGCCAGCAGCTTAGAGGGCGGGAGAACAGATACGCAGTATTTT.

The chain carries TRBV30 and TRBJ2-3, with D possibly being TRBD2 (5 bases). Germline V gives CDR1 GTSNPN, CDR2 SVGIG (reference sequence). Trimming took 0 bases from V and 8 from J, leaving 12 bases between them. The CDR3 spans 13 residues. The CDR3 here is CAWSVPAGGTQYF. For the CDR3, the DNA is TGTGCCTGGAGTGTGCCAGCCGGAGGTACGCAGTATTTT. The full variable domain, in which reference TRBV30 and TRBJ2-3 provide the parts outside the CDR3, is SQTIHQWPATLVQPVGSPLSLECTVEGTSNPNLYWYRQAAGRGLQLLFYSVGIGQISSEVPQNLSASRPQDRQFILSSKKLLLSDSGFYLCAWSVPAGGTQYFGPGTRLTVL.

This clone was seen only once. The rearrangement joins TRBV13 to TRBJ1-4; no firm D call. The CDR3 totals 16 residues. Germline values: CDR1 PRHDT, CDR2 FYEKMQ (reference sequence). The V gene lost 5 bases and the J gene lost 3 bases, with 16 bases spanning the gap. The CDR3 sequence: CASSVWPPAANEKLFF. CDR3 nucleotides: TGTGCCAGCAGCGTCTGGCCCCCTGCGGCTAATGAAAAACTGTTTTTT.

V is TRBV7-9 and J is TRBJ1-5; D might be TRBD1 (5 bases). This CDR3 has 14 residues. V was trimmed by 3 bases and J by 7 bases, leaving 13 bases between them. Per germline, CDR1 SEHNR and CDR2 FQNEAQ (reference sequence). DNA of the CDR3: TGTGCCAGCAGCTTGGGGATTACAGGCCAGCCCCAGCATTTT. Its translation is CASSLGITGQPQHF.

The chain couples TRBV27 to TRBJ2-1; 9 bases agree with TRBD2. The CDR3 consists of 17 residues. The germline V gene encodes CDR1 MNHEY and CDR2 SMNVEV (reference sequence). Losses at the gene ends were 5 bases for V and 5 bases for J; bases not matched to a gene: 13. CDR3 sequence reads: CASSEVLAGGPHNEQFF. CDR3 bases: TGTGCCAGCAGTGAAGTGCTGGCGGGAGGGCCCCACAATGAGCAGTTCTTC.

This clone was detected only once. CDR3 loop: CASSPDLNTEAFF. DNA of the CDR3: TGTGCCAGCTCACCGGACTTGAACACTGAAGCTTTCTTT. The rearrangement uses TRBV18 and TRBJ1-1; D is undetermined. The CDR3 is 13 residues long. V was trimmed by 3 bases and J by 0 bases, leaving 5 bases between them. The germline V gene encodes CDR1 KGHSH and CDR2 LQKENI.

With respect to this clone: The same CDR3 is also encoded by other DNA sequences in this sample. The chain joins TRBV18 to TRBJ2-6; a possible D gene is TRBD1 (6 bases). V shed 3 bases and J shed 0 bases, with 6 bases lying between them. There are 15 residues in the CDR3. Germline CDR1 is KGHSH and CDR2 is LQKENI. The CDR3 DNA sequence: TGTGCCAGCTCACCGACAGGCTCTGGGGCCAACGTCCTGACTTTC. Its translation: CASSPTGSGANVLTF. Looking up the rest from reference TRBV18 and TRBJ2-6 gives the full variable domain: NAGVMQNPRHLVRRRGQEARLRCSPMKGHSHVYWYRQLPEEGLKFMVYLQKENIIDESGMPKERFSAEFPKEGPSILRIQQVVRGDSAAYFCASSPTGSGANVLTFGAGSRLTVL.